This is a list of T cell receptor beta chains from one sample in a study of spatial heterogeneity in lung cancer. TCRdb recomputed calls from the 5' RACE reads with MiXCR, one row per CDR3 protein. The table records under 150,000 distinct CDR3 sequences, 10% to 15% of them present only once. This sample comprised PBMCs, obtained at follow-up. The receptors derive from a male donor with early-stage non-small cell lung cancer. CDR3s include the opening cysteine and the closing phenylalanine or tryptophan. D genes are given only for firm matches. A row's size may be missing; if present it is once, few, many or a size class.

TRBJ2-5	few	-	TRBV29-1	CSVAEQKETQYF	TGCAGCGTCGCAGAACAAAAAGAGACCCAGTACTTC
TRBJ1-1	-	-	TRBV20-1	CSARVPSSGRGTEAFF	TGCAGTGCTAGAGTTCCTTCATCGGGGAGGGGCACTGAAGCTTTCTTT
TRBJ1-2	-	-	TRBV9	CASSATTMLNEGYTF	TGTGCCAGCAGCGCCACGACGATGCTCAATGAGGGCTACACCTTC
TRBJ2-4	many	TRBD1	TRBV6-5	CASSYSTGARNIQYF	TGTGCCAGCAGTTACTCGACAGGGGCAAGAAACATTCAGTACTTC
TRBJ2-7	-	-	TRBV10-1	CASSESTVFAEQYF	TGCGCCAGCAGTGAGTCGACAGTCTTCGCCGAGCAGTACTTC
TRBJ1-3	few	-	TRBV7-8	CASSSPRGSGNTIYF	TGTGCCAGCAGCTCCCCCCGGGGCTCTGGAAACACCATATATTTT
TRBJ2-7	-	-	TRBV6-5	CASSTNRESYEQYF	TGTGCCAGCAGCACCAACAGGGAGTCCTACGAGCAGTACTTC
TRBJ1-5	-	-	TRBV5-1	CASSVADGTNQPQHF	TGCGCCAGCAGCGTAGCGGACGGAACCAATCAGCCCCAGCATTTT
TRBJ2-5	-	TRBD2	TRBV10-3	CATGKESSGGQKTQYF	TGTGCCACCGGGAAGGAATCTAGCGGGGGGCAGAAGACCCAGTACTTC
TRBJ2-3	few	-	TRBV7-9	CASSLISPTSTDTQYF	TGTGCCAGCAGCTTAATTTCGCCCACTAGCACAGATACGCAGTATTTT
TRBJ1-3	many	TRBD1	TRBV12-3/TRBV12-4	CASSDRQGAGNTIYF	TGTGCCAGCAGCGACCGACAGGGGGCTGGAAACACCATATATTTT
TRBJ2-3	few	-	TRBV14	CASSQDAGTSMHTQYF	TGTGCCAGCAGCCAAGACGCAGGGACGAGCATGCATACGCAGTATTTT
TRBJ2-5	many	-	TRBV5-6	CASSFGEQETQYF	TGTGCCAGCAGCTTTGGCGAGCAAGAGACCCAGTACTTC
TRBJ2-1	few	TRBD2	TRBV7-2	CASSTAGSSYNEQFF	TGTGCCTCGTCTACAGCGGGAAGCTCCTACAATGAGCAGTTCTTC
TRBJ2-5	many	TRBD2	TRBV20-1	CSASGGGVRQETQYF	TGCAGTGCTAGTGGCGGGGGGGTGCGGCAAGAGACCCAGTACTTC
TRBJ1-5	many	-	TRBV24-1	CATSASTVYSNQPQHF	TGTGCCACCAGTGCCTCTACAGTCTATAGCAATCAGCCCCAGCATTTT
TRBJ2-1	few	TRBD2	TRBV5-4	CASSSTSGVRNEQFF	TGTGCCAGCAGCTCGACTAGCGGGGTGAGGAATGAGCAGTTCTTC
TRBJ2-7	-	-	TRBV9	CASSVDLGSYEQYF	TGTGCCAGCAGCGTAGATCTGGGGTCCTACGAGCAGTACTTC
TRBJ2-2	many	-	TRBV11-3	CASSQPLVKNTGELFF	TGTGCCAGCAGCCAACCGCTAGTCAAAAACACCGGGGAGCTGTTTTTT
TRBJ2-2	few	-	TRBV5-1	CASSLLGVTGELFF	TGCGCCAGCAGCTTGTTAGGGGTAACCGGGGAGCTGTTTTTT
TRBJ1-1	few	TRBD1	TRBV7-2	CASSFRTGFTEAFF	TGTGCCAGCAGCTTCCGGACAGGGTTCACTGAAGCTTTCTTT
TRBJ2-7	few	-	TRBV11-2	CASSLDPGPYEQYF	TGTGCCAGCAGCTTAGATCCCGGACCCTACGAGCAGTACTTC
TRBJ2-1	-	-	TRBV2	CASKSPQYNEQFF	TGTGCCAGCAAGAGTCCCCAGTACAATGAGCAGTTCTTC
TRBJ1-1	few	-	TRBV12-3/TRBV12-4	CASSSQAGTEAFF	TGTGCCAGCAGTTCCCAGGCGGGGACTGAAGCTTTCTTT
TRBJ2-1	few	-	TRBV7-3	CASSLELGNEQFF	TGTGCCAGCAGCTTGGAGCTGGGGAATGAGCAGTTCTTC
TRBJ1-5	few	-	TRBV10-2	CASTEGGDQPQHF	TGCGCCAGCACTGAAGGGGGTGATCAGCCCCAGCATTTT
TRBJ2-7	-	-	TRBV7-2	CASSLVQGPAYEQYF	TGTGCCAGCAGCTTAGTGCAGGGTCCAGCGTACGAGCAGTACTTC
TRBJ1-2	few	-	TRBV12-3/TRBV12-4	CASSLAEGYGYTF	TGTGCCAGCAGTTTAGCCGAGGGCTATGGCTACACCTTC